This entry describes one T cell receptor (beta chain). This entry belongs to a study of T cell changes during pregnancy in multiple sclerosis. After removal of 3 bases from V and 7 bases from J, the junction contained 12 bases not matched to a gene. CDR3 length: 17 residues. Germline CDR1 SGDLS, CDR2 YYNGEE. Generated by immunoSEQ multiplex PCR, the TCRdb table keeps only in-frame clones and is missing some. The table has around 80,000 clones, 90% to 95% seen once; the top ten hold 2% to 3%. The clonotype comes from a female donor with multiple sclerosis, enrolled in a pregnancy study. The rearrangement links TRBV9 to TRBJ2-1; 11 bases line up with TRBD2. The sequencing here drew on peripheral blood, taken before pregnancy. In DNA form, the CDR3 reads TGTGCCAGCAGCGCCCTCGCTCTAGCGGGAGGTAGAAATGAGCAGTTCTTC. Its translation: CASSALALAGGRNEQFF.